This TCR beta chain was sequenced during a study of OX40 agonist ivuxolimab in advanced cancers. The wider study: Melanoma, hepatocellular carcinoma, head and neck or renal cell cancer occurred in dose-escalation patients.

Using immunoSEQ multiplex PCR, the repertoire was profiled, and TCRdb retains in-frame clones only, with some absent. The sample lists about 79,000 clones, approximately 85% seen once, with less than 4.5% in the top ten. The cohort excluded patients with autoimmune disease history or systemic immunosuppression. Blood got drawn at baseline, again on cycle 4 day 1, and then on cycle 7 day 1. This clone was detected a few times. The clonotype was recovered from an adult with an advanced solid tumor such as melanoma, head and neck, liver or kidney cancer. This material consisted of CD4+ or CD8+ T cells sorted from blood, taken in a trial of the OX40 agonist ivuxolimab.

CDR3 nucleotide sequence: TGTGCCATCAGTGATTCCGCGAACACTGAAGCTTTCTTT. Encoded protein: CAISDSANTEAFF. The rearrangement uses TRBV10-3 and TRBJ1-1; D ambiguous. CDR1 ENHRY and CDR2 SYGVKD come from the germline V gene. This CDR3 has 13 amino acids. V dropped 3 bases and J dropped 1 base, with 6 bases sitting between them.